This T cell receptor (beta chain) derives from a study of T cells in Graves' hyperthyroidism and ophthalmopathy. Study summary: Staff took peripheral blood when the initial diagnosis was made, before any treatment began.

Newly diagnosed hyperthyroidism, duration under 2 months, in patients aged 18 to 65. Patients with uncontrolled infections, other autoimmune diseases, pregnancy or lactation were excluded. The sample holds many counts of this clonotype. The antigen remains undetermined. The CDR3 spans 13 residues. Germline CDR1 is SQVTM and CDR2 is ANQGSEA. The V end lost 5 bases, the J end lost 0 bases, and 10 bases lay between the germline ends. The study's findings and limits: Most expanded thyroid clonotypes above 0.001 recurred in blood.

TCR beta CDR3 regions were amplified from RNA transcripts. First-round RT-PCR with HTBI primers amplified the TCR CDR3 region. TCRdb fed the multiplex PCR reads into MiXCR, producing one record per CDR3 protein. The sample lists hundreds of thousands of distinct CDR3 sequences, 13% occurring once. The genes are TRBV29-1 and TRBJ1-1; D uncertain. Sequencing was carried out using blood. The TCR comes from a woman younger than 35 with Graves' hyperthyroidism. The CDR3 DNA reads TGCAGCGTTAGGACGCAGCTGAACACTGAAGCTTTCTTT. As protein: CSVRTQLNTEAFF.